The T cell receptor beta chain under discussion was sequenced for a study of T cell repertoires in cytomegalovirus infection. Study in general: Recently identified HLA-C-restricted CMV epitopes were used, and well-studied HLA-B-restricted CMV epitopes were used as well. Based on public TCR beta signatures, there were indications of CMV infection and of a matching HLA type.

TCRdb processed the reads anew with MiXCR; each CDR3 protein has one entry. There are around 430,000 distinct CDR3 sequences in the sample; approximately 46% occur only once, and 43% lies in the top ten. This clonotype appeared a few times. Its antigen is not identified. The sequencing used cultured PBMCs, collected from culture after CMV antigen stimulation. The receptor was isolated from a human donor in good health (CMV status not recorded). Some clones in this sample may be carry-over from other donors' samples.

The CDR3 loop reads CSARDSRQGLGEQYF. CDR3 nucleotides: TGCAGTGCTAGAGACTCCAGACAGGGCTTGGGGGAGCAGTACTTC. The chain has TRBV20-1 and TRBJ2-7, with 7 bases identical to TRBD1. Losses at the gene ends were 0 bases for V and 7 bases for J; bases not matched to a gene: 12. Germline values: CDR1 DFQATT, CDR2 SNEGSKA (reference sequence). CDR3 length: 15 residues.